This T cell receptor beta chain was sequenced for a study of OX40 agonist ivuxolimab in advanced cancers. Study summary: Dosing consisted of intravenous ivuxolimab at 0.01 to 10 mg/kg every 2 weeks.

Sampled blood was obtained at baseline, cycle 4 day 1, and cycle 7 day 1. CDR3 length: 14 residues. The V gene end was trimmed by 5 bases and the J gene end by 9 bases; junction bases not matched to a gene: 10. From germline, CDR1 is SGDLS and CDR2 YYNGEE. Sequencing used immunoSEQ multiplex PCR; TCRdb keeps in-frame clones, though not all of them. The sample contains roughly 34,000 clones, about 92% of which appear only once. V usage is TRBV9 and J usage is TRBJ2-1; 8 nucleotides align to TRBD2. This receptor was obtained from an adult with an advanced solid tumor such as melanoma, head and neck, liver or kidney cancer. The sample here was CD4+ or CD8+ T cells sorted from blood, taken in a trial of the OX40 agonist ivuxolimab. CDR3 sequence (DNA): TGTGCCAGCAGGAGGGGAGCGGGAGATGGTGAGCAGTTCTTC. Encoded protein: CASRRGAGDGEQFF.